This T cell receptor beta chain was identified during a study of blood T cell repertoires in COVID-19. The CDR3 has 16 amino acids. CDR1 is SGHRS, CDR2 YFSETQ, per germline. V was cut by 0 bases and J by 7 bases, with 14 bases left in between. Using immunoSEQ multiplex PCR, the repertoire was profiled, and TCRdb retains in-frame clones only, with some absent. In the table there are 20,000 to 30,000 clones, around 60% of which are singletons. Input material: peripheral blood. The chain joins TRBV5-1 to TRBJ1-6; weak D call: TRBD1 (5 bases). This TCR derives from a man aged 55 to 69 with active or convalescent COVID-19. The CDR3 sequence: CASSLGPQGDNSPLHF. The CDR3 DNA sequence: TGCGCCAGCAGCTTGGGCCCCCAGGGTGACAATTCACCCCTCCACTTT.